Given below is one T cell receptor beta chain in context. The trim removed 5 bases at V and 3 bases at J, leaving 4 bases unmatched. Per the germline V gene, CDR1 is SEHNR and CDR2 is FQNEAQ (reference sequence). The length of the CDR3 is 16 residues. The sample is drawn from a study of shared clonotypes between healthy human individuals. Only in-frame clones appear in the TCRdb table, and some are missing; sequencing was by immunoSEQ multiplex PCR. Of roughly 570,000 clones listed, 98% are singletons. CD8 cells regarded as naive lacked CD45RO, were positively chosen for CCR7, and omitted terminally differentiated effector memory CD45RA+ cells.

The source is a man aged 25-45 years in good health. The chain has TRBV7-9 and TRBJ2-1; TRBD2 matches 13 bases. The sequencing sample was made of naive CD8+ T cells sorted from blood. In nucleotides, the CDR3 is TGTGCCAGCAGCGGGACTAGCGGGACGGACTACAATGAGCAGTTCTTC. Encoded protein: CASSGTSGTDYNEQFF.